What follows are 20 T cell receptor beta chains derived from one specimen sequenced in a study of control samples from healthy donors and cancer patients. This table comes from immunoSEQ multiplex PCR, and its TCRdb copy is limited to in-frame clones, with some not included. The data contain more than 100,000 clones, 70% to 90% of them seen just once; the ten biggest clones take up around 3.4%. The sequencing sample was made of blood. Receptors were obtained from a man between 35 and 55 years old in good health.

The CDR3 DNA reads TGTGCCAGCAGACCAAACCGGGACCGCGAAGGAGGCGAAGCTTTCTTT. It is translated as CASRPNRDREGGEAFF. The J gene is TRBJ1-1, the V gene TRBV11-2; a weak D match, TRBD1 (5 bases). V was trimmed by 6 bases and J by 8 bases, leaving 25 bases between them. This CDR3 contains 16 residues. The germline gives CDR1 SGHAT, CDR2 FQNNGV.

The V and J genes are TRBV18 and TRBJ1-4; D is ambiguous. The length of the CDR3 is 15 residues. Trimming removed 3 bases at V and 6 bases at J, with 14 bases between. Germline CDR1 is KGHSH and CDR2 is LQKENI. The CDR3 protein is CASSPDGSVHEKLFF. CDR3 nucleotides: TGTGCCAGCTCACCGGACGGAAGCGTACATGAAAAACTGTTTTTT.

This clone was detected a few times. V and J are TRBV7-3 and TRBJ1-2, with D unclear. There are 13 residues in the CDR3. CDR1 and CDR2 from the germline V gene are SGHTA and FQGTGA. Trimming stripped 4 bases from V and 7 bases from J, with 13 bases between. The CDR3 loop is CASSSGQAGGYTF. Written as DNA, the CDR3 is TGTGCCAGCAGCTCGGGCCAGGCCGGTGGCTACACCTTC.

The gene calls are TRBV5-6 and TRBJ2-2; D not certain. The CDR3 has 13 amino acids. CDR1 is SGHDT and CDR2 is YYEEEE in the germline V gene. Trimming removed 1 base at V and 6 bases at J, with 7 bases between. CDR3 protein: CASSLWLSGELFF. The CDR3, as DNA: TGTGCCAGCAGCTTGTGGCTCTCCGGGGAGCTGTTTTTT.

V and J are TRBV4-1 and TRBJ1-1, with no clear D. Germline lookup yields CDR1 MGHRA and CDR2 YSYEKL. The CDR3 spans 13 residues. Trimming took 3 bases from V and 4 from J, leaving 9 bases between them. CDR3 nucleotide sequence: TGCGCCAGCAGCCAGCTTTATTTCACTGAAGCTTTCTTT. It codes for CASSQLYFTEAFF.

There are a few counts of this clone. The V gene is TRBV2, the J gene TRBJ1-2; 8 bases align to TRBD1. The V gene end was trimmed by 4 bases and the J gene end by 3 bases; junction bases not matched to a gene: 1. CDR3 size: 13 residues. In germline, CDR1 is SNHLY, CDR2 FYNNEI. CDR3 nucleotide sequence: TGTGCCAGCAGTGGACAGGGGCACTATGGCTACACCTTC. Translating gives CASSGQGHYGYTF.

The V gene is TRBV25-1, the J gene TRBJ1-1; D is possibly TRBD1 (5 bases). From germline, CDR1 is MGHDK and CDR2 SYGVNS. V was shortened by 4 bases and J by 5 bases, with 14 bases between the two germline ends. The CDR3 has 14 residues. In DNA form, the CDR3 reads TGTGCCAGCAGTGCCCAAGGGGTGTGGACTGAAGCTTTCTTT. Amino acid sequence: CASSAQGVWTEAFF.

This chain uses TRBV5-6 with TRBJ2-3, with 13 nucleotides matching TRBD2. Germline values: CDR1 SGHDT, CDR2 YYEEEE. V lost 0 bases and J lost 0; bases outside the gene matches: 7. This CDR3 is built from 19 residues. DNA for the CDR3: TGTGCCAGCAGCTTGGAACTAGCGGGGGGGCCATATAGCACAGATACGCAGTATTTT. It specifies CASSLELAGGPYSTDTQYF.

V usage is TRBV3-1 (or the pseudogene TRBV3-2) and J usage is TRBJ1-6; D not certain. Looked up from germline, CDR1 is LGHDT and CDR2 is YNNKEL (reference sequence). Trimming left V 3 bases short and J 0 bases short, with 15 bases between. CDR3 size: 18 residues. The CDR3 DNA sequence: TGTGCCAGCAGCCACCGGGCCCACCTGAGCTCCTATAATTCACCCCTCCACTTT. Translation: CASSHRAHLSSYNSPLHF.

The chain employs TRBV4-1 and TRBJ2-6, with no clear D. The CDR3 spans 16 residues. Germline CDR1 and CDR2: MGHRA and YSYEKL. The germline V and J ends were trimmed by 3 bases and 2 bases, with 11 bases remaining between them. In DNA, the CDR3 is TGCGCCAGCAGCCAGTTAGTTACAGCTGGGGCCAACGTCCTGACTTTC. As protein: CASSQLVTAGANVLTF.

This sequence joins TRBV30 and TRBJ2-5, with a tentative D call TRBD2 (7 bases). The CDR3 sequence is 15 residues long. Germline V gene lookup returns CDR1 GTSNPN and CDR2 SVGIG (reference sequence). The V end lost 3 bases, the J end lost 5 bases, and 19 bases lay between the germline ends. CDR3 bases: TGTGCCTGGAGAGGACCGGGGGGCCTTTATGAGACCCAGTACTTC. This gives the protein CAWRGPGGLYETQYF.

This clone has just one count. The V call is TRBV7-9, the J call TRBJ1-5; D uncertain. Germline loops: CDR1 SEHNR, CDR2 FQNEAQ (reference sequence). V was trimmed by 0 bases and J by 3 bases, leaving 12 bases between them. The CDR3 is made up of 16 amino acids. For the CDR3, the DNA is TGTGCCAGCAGCTTAGCTACCAGCCTATCCAATCAGCCCCAGCATTTT. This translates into CASSLATSLSNQPQHF.

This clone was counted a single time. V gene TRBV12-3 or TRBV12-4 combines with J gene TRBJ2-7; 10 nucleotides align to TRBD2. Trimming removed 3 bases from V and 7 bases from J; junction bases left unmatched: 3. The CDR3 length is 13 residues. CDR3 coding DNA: TGTGCCAGCAGTTTCGGTAGCGGGGGGGAGCAGTACTTC. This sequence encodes CASSFGSGGEQYF.

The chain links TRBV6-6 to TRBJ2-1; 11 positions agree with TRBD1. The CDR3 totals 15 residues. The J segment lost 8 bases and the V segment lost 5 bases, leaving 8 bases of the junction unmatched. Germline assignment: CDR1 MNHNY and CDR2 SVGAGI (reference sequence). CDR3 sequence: CASSPPGTGGDEQFF. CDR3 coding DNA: TGTGCCAGCAGTCCTCCCGGGACAGGGGGGGATGAGCAGTTCTTC.

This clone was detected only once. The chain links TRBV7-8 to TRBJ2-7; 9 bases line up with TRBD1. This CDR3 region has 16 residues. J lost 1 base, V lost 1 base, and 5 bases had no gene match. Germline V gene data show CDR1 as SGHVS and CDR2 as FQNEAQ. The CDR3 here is CASSLGGTGMSYEQYF. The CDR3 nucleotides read TGTGCCAGCAGCTTAGGTGGGACAGGGATGTCCTACGAGCAGTACTTC.

In DNA, the CDR3 is TGCGCCAGCAGTGAATCCGGCCGGGACTATGGCTACACCTTC. This gives the protein CASSESGRDYGYTF. The chain has TRBV10-1 and TRBJ1-2; no clear D gene. The CDR3 length is 14 residues. Germline V lookup: CDR1 WNHNN, CDR2 SYGVQD (reference sequence). Deletions cut 3 bases from V and 3 bases from J, with 11 bases between.

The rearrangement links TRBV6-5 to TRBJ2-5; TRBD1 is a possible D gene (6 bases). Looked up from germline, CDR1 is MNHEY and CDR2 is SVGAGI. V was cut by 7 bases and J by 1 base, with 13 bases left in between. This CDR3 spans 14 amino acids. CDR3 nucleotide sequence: TGTGCCAGCACCGGGACATTTTCCCAAGAGACCCAGTACTTC. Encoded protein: CASTGTFSQETQYF.

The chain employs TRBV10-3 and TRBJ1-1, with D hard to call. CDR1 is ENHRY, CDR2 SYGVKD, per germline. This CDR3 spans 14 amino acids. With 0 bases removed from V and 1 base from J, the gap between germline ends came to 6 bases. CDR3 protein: CAISESGGNTEAFF. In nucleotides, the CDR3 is TGTGCCATCAGTGAGTCGGGAGGGAACACTGAAGCTTTCTTT.

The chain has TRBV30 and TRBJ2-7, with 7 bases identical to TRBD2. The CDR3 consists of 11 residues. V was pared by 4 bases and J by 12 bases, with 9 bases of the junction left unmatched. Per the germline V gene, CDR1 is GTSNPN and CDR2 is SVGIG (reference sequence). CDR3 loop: CAWTLGGKLYF. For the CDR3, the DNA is TGTGCCTGGACCCTCGGGGGGAAACTGTACTTC.

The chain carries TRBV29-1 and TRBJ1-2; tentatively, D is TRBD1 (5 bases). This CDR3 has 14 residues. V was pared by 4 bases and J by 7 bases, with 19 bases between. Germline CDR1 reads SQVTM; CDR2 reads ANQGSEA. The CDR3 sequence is CSVGGDRGSRGYTF. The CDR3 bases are TGCAGCGTTGGTGGGGACCGGGGTTCGCGTGGCTACACCTTC.